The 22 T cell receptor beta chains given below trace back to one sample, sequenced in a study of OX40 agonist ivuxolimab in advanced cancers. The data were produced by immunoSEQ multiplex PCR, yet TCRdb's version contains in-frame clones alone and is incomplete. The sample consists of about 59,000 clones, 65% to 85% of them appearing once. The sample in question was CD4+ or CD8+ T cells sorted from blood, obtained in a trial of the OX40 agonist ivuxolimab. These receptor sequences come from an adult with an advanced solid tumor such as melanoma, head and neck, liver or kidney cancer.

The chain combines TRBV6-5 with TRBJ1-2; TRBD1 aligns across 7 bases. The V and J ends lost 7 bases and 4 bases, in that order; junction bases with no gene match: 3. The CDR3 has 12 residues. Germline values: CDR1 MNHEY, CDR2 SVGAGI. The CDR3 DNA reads TGTGCCAGCACTCCAGGGGGCTATGGCTACACCTTC. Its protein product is CASTPGGYGYTF.

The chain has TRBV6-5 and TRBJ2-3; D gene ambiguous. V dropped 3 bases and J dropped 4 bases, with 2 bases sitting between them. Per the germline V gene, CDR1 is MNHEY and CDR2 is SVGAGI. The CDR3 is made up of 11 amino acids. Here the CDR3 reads CASSYADTQYF. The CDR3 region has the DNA TGTGCCAGCAGTTATGCAGATACGCAGTATTTT.

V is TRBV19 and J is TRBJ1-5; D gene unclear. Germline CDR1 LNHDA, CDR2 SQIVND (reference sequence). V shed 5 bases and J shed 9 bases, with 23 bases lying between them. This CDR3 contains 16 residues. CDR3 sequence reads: CASSSGPQLPKTPQHF. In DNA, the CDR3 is TGTGCCAGTAGTTCCGGTCCACAGCTTCCAAAGACGCCCCAGCATTTT.

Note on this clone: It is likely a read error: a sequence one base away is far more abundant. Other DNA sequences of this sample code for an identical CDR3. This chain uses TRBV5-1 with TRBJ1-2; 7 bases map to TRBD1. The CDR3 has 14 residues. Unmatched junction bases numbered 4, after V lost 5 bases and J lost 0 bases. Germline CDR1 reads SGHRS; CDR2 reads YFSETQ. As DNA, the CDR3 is TGCGCCAGCAGTCGGGACAGAGCTAACTATGGCTACACCTTC. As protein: CASSRDRANYGYTF.

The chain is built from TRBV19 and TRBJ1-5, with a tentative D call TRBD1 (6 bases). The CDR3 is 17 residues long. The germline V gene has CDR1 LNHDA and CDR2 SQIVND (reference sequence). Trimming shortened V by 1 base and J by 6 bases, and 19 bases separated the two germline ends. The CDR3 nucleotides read TGTGCCAGTAGTATAGGAGGGGGGGAGGGGATTTTTCAGCCCCAGCATTTT. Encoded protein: CASSIGGGEGIFQPQHF.

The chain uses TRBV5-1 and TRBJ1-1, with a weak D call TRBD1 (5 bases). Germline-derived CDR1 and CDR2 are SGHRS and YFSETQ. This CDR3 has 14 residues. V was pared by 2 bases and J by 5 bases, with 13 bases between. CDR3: CASSLQVPATEAFF. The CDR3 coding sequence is TGCGCCAGCAGCTTACAGGTTCCAGCTACTGAAGCTTTCTTT.

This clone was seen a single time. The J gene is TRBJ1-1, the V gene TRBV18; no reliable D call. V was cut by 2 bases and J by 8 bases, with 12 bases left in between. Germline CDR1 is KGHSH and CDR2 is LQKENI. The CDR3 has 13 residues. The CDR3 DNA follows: TGTGCCAGCTCACCAGCTGCCAGGTCAGAAGCTTTCTTT. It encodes CASSPAARSEAFF. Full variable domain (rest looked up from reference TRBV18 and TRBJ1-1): NAGVMQNPRHLVRRRGQEARLRCSPMKGHSHVYWYRQLPEEGLKFMVYLQKENIIDESGMPKERFSAEFPKEGPSILRIQQVVRGDSAAYFCASSPAARSEAFFGQGTRLTVV.

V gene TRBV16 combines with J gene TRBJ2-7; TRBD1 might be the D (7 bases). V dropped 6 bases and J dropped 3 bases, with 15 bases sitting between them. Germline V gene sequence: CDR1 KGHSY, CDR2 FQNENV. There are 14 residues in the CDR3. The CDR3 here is CASSNGQEGYEQYF. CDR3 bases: TGTGCCAGCAGTAACGGACAGGAGGGCTACGAGCAGTACTTC.

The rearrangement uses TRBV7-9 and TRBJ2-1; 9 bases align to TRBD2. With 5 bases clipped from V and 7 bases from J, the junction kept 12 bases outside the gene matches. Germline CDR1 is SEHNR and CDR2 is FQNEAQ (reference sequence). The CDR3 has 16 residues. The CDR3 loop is CASSHSTGLALNEQFF. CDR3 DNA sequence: TGTGCCAGCAGCCACTCAACAGGACTAGCGCTGAATGAGCAGTTCTTC.

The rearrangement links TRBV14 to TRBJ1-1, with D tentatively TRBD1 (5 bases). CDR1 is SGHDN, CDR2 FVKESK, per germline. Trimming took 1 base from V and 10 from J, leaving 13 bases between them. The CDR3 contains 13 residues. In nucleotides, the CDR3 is TGTGCCAGCAGCCAAGTCCAGGGAACCGGAGCTTTCTTT. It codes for CASSQVQGTGAFF. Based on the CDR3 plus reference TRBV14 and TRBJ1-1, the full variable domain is EAGVTQFPSHSVIEKGQTVTLRCDPISGHDNLYWYRRVMGKEIKFLLHFVKESKQDESGMPNNRFLAERTGGTYSTLKVQPAELEDSGVYFCASSQVQGTGAFFGQGTRLTVV.

CDR3 loop: CASSLGGGNYEQYF. CDR3 coding DNA: TGTGCCAGCAGTTTAGGGGGGGGGAACTACGAGCAGTACTTC. The chain joins TRBV27 to TRBJ2-7; 7 bases map to TRBD2. CDR1 is MNHEY and CDR2 is SMNVEV in the germline V gene (reference sequence). This CDR3 is built from 14 residues. Trimming cost V 2 bases and J 3 bases; bases outside gene matches: 4.

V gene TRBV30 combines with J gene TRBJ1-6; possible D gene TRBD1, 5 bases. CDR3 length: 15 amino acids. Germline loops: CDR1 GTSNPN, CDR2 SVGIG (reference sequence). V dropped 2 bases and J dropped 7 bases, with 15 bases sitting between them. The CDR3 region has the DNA TGTGCCTGGAGTCTCGACAGCGGGGCAAATTCACCCCTCCACTTT. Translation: CAWSLDSGANSPLHF.

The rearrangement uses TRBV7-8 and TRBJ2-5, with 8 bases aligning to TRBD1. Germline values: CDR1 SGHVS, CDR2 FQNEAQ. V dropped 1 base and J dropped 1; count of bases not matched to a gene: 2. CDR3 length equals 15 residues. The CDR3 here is CASSLEDRGQETQYF. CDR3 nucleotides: TGTGCCAGCAGCTTAGAAGACAGGGGCCAAGAGACCCAGTACTTC.

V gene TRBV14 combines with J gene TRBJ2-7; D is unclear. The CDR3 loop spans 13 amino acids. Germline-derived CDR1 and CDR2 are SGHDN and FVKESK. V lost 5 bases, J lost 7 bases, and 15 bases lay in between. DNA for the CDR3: TGTGCCAGCAGCTCCTGGGAAGGGCAGGAGCAGTACTTC. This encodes CASSSWEGQEQYF.

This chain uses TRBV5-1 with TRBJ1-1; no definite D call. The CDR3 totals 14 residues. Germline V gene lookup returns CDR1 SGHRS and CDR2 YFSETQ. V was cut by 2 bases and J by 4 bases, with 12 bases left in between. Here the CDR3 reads CASSFERRRTEAFF. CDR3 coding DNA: TGCGCCAGCAGCTTCGAAAGGAGACGCACTGAAGCTTTCTTT.

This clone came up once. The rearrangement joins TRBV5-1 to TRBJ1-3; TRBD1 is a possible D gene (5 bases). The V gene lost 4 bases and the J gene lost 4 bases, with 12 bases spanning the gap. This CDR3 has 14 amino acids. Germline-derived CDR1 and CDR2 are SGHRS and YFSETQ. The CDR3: CASSPGVEGNTIYF. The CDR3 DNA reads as TGCGCCAGCAGCCCGGGGGTAGAAGGAAACACCATATATTTT.

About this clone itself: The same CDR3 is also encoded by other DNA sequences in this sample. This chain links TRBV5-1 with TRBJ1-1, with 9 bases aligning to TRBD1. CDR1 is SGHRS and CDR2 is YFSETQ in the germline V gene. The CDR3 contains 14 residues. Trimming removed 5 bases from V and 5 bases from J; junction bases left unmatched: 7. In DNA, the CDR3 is TGCGCCAGCAGGGGACAGGGAGGGTTGACTGAAGCTTTCTTT. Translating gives CASRGQGGLTEAFF.

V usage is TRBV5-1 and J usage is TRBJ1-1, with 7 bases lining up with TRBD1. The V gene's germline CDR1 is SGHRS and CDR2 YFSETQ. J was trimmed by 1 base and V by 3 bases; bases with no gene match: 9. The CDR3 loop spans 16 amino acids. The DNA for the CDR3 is TGCGCCAGCAGCTCGACCCCGGGACAGTCGAACACTGAAGCTTTCTTT. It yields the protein CASSSTPGQSNTEAFF.

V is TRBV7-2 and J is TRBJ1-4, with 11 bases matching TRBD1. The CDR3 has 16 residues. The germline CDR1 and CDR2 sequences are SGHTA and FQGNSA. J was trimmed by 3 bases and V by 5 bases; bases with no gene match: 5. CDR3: CASSGQGARANEKLFF. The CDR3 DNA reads TGTGCCAGCAGCGGACAGGGGGCTAGGGCTAATGAAAAACTGTTTTTT.

The CDR3 DNA reads TGTGCCAGCAGTTTCACAGGGACCGGGGAGCTGTTTTTT. This translates into CASSFTGTGELFF. This sequence joins TRBV27 and TRBJ2-2; the D gene is possibly TRBD1 (6 bases). The germline gives CDR1 MNHEY, CDR2 SMNVEV (reference sequence). Trimming left V 3 bases short and J 5 bases short, with 7 bases between. This CDR3 is built from 13 residues.

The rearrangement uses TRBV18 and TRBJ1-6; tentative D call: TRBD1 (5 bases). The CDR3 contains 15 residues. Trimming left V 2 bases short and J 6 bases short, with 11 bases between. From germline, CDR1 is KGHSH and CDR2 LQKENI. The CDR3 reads CASSPMRDLNSPLHF. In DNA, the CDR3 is TGTGCCAGCTCACCAATGCGGGACCTTAATTCACCCCTCCACTTT.

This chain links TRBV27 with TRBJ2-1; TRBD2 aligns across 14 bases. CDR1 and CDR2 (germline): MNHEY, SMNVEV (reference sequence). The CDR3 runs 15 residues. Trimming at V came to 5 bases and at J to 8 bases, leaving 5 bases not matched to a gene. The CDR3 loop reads CASSPRTSGGYEQFF. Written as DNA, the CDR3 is TGTGCCAGCAGTCCGCGGACTAGCGGGGGGTATGAGCAGTTCTTC.